The T cell receptor (beta chain) described here comes from a study of PD-1 blockade in classical Hodgkin lymphoma. General study results and limits: The CD4+ diversity rise by C4D1 was clearest in complete responders. A reduction in baseline TCR diversity was reportedly seen in newly diagnosed patients relative to healthy donors. Complete responders entered with baseline diversity on par with newly diagnosed patients, the results showed.

Trimming removed 1 base at V and 5 bases at J, with 14 bases between. Per the germline V gene, CDR1 is SEHNR and CDR2 is FQNEAQ (reference sequence). The CDR3 extends over 15 amino acids. This sample's time point: cycle 4 day 1 (C4D1), after six to seven weeks of nivolumab. Every patient had relapsed following autologous stem cell transplantation, and cohorts differed in brentuximab vedotin exposure. Best overall response was complete response, partial response or progressive disease in these relapsed/refractory classical Hodgkin lymphoma patients. TCRdb's copy holds only in-frame clones and misses some; the assay was immunoSEQ multiplex PCR. The sample shows some 100,000 clones, 85% to 95% of them seen only once. A remark on this clone: Its antigen remains unidentified.

The gene calls are TRBV7-9 and TRBJ2-5; tentative D call: TRBD2 (6 bases). The clonotype comes from a human donor with classical Hodgkin lymphoma. This material consisted of peripheral blood mononuclear cells (PBMCs), taken before the fourth cycle of nivolumab. CDR3 amino acids: CASSLDPLGGETQYF. For the CDR3, the DNA is TGTGCCAGCAGCTTAGACCCCCTTGGGGGGGAGACCCAGTACTTC.